This is a list of T cell receptor beta chains from one sample in a study of spatial heterogeneity in lung cancer. One entry per CDR3 protein, called by TCRdb with MiXCR from the 5' RACE reads. This table has under 50,000 distinct CDR3 sequences, around 5% appearing once. Source: PBMCs, taken at surgery. The receptor set was obtained from a female donor with early-stage non-small cell lung cancer. Each CDR3 is given with its conserved first and last residue. The order of the fields is CDR3 length, J gene, V gene, CDR3 protein.

>13|TRBJ1-5|TRBV20-1
CSASPGGDQPQHF
>16|TRBJ2-7|TRBV20-1
CSARSRTSGVGWEQYF
>15|TRBJ2-7|TRBV4-1
CASSQDTREGYEQYF
>14|TRBJ1-2|TRBV20-1
CSAKGATTPHGYTF
>16|TRBJ2-1|TRBV20-1
CSAAQGSPPTYNEQFF
>19|TRBJ1-3|TRBV18
CASSYPGTGPNHSGNTIYF
>15|TRBJ2-1|TRBV7-2
CASSPQVGGYNEQFF
>15|TRBJ1-1|TRBV15
CATSRDLTGDTEAFF
>14|TRBJ2-1|TRBV5-1
CASSLAPNNNEQFF
>16|TRBJ2-1|TRBV11-2
CASKKLRGRTGNEQFF
>15|TRBJ2-5|TRBV5-6
CASSLGGTGVETQYF
>16|TRBJ1-5|TRBV18
CASSPLGQARGQPQHF
>14|TRBJ1-2|TRBV4-1
CASSQAGGYYGYTF
>15|TRBJ1-4|TRBV3-1
CASSPAGGTSEKLFF
>14|TRBJ2-1|TRBV19
CASSISGGPNEQFF
>14|TRBJ2-3|TRBV20-1
CSASSWLSTDTQYF
>13|TRBJ1-3|TRBV9
CASSYGDGNTIYF
>13|TRBJ1-4|TRBV5-6
CASSGDQGEKLFF
>14|TRBJ2-3|TRBV11-2
CASSLAGSTDTQYF
>15|TRBJ2-7|TRBV29-1
CSVAGTEGRIYEQYF
>13|TRBJ2-4|TRBV4-3
CASSRDSENIQYF
>13|TRBJ2-7|TRBV6-2/TRBV6-3
CASSYSGAYEQYF
>15|TRBJ1-3|TRBV16
CASSQFTDSGNTIYF